This T cell receptor (beta chain) came from a study of CD8 T cells in ankylosing spondylitis. Study observations and caveats: Within ankylosing spondylitis blood, a TCR beta motif made up of several highly homologous variants appeared to be characteristic. Disease-linked clones bore a CD8+ phenotype, appearing relatively rarely in peripheral blood. The authors reported significant enrichment of disease-linked clones in matched ankylosing spondylitis synovial fluid.

There are 14 residues in the CDR3. Germline V gene data show CDR1 as SGHAT and CDR2 as FQNNGV. Trimming took 4 bases from V and 0 from J, leaving 7 bases between them. Quantitative barcoded 5'-RACE was used to prepare TCR beta libraries. Using its own MiXCR run on the 5' RACE reads, TCRdb lists one record per CDR3 protein. The sample carries around 340,000 distinct CDR3 sequences, around 20% recorded once. Notes on this clonotype: Its antigen is not identified.

The clonotype originates from a male donor with ankylosing spondylitis or in good health (not recorded which). V usage is TRBV11-2 and J usage is TRBJ2-1; D gene unclear. Sequenced input: blood, either unsorted or a sorted T cell fraction (not recorded which). The CDR3 sequence: CASSSTVSYNEQFF. The CDR3 DNA reads TGTGCCAGCAGCTCAACAGTCTCCTACAATGAGCAGTTCTTC.